These 16 T cell receptor beta chains were sequenced from one sample in a study of cytomegalovirus exposure and HLA in healthy donors. In the PCR, 60 Vbeta and 13 Jbeta primers were used. The data were produced by immunoSEQ multiplex PCR, yet TCRdb's version contains in-frame clones alone and is incomplete. The sample holds 150,000 or so clones; around 80% are singletons and the top ten take around 4.3%. Material: PBMCs. The receptors were sampled from a woman aged 45-60 years in good health and CMV-seropositive.

This chain joins TRBV4-2 and TRBJ1-6; 7 nucleotides agree with TRBD1. The CDR3 is 17 amino acids. Germline V CDR1 and CDR2: LGHNA, YNFKEQ. V shed 0 bases and J 5 bases; nucleotides not matched to a gene: 7. CDR3 sequence reads: CASSQDWDSDNNSPLHF. In DNA form, the CDR3 reads TGTGCCAGCAGCCAAGATTGGGACAGCGATAATAATTCACCCCTCCACTTT.

The chain has TRBV2 and TRBJ2-1; TRBD1 aligns across 8 bases. Germline trimming cut 1 base from V and 7 bases from J; bases unmatched to any gene: 12. The CDR3 consists of 17 residues. Germline CDR1 is SNHLY and CDR2 is FYNNEI. CDR3 nucleotide sequence: TGTGCCAGCAGTGAAGAGGGACAGGCCACGAGACAGAATGAGCAGTTCTTC. This gives the protein CASSEEGQATRQNEQFF.

The rearrangement links TRBV5-1 to TRBJ1-1, with D possibly matching TRBD1 (6 bases). The CDR3 is 15 amino acids. Germline V gene lookup returns CDR1 SGHRS and CDR2 YFSETQ. The ends were cut back, 3 bases at V and 5 bases at J, with 17 bases in the middle. The CDR3 DNA follows: TGCGCCAGCAGCTCCAACACCATCCAGGGGACTGAAGCTTTCTTT. Translation gives CASSSNTIQGTEAFF.

This clone was recorded only once. Germline is not matched at one junction end, which may reflect a read error. The chain combines TRBV5-1 with TRBJ1-1, with TRBD1 matching over 9 bases. The CDR3 covers 14 residues. Germline CDR1 and CDR2: SGHRS and YFSETQ. DNA of the CDR3: TGCGCCAGCAGCGGGCGACAGGGGGACACTGGAGCTTTCTTT. It codes for CASSGRQGDTGAFF.

DNA for the CDR3: TGTGCCAGCAGCTTATCGGACAGCTCACCCTACGAGCAGTACTTC. It codes for CASSLSDSSPYEQYF. V usage is TRBV7-9 and J usage is TRBJ2-7, with D possibly matching TRBD1 (6 bases). This CDR3 has 15 residues. The V end was cut by 2 bases, the J end by 2 bases, with 13 bases between. CDR1 is SEHNR and CDR2 is FQNEAQ in the germline V gene (reference sequence).

The chain uses TRBV5-6 and TRBJ2-1; 9 nucleotides line up with TRBD2. The germline gives CDR1 SGHDT, CDR2 YYEEEE. V dropped 1 base and J dropped 7; count of bases not matched to a gene: 3. The CDR3 totals 14 residues. CDR3 loop: CASSLRLAVNEQFF. DNA of the CDR3: TGTGCCAGCAGCTTGAGACTAGCGGTGAATGAGCAGTTCTTC. The whole variable domain, filled in from reference TRBV5-6 and TRBJ2-1, reads DAGVTQSPTHLIKTRGQQVTLRCSPKSGHDTVSWYQQALGQGPQFIFQYYEEEERQRGNFPDRFSGHQFPNYSSELNVNALLLGDSALYLCASSLRLAVNEQFFGPGTRLTVL.

This chain uses TRBV19 with TRBJ2-7; TRBD2 agrees at 11 bases. Germline V gene data show CDR1 as LNHDA and CDR2 as SQIVND (reference sequence). The CDR3 has 15 residues. Germline trimming cut 5 bases from V and 4 bases from J; bases unmatched to any gene: 7. CDR3 bases: TGTGCCAGTAGTCCCATACTAGCGGGAGAGTACGAGCAGTACTTC. Its translation is CASSPILAGEYEQYF.

V and J are TRBV10-3 and TRBJ1-6, with a possible D match to TRBD1 (6 bases). Germline loops: CDR1 ENHRY, CDR2 SYGVKD. Trimming removed 7 bases from V and 9 bases from J, with 13 bases in between. The CDR3 sequence is 13 residues long. The CDR3 DNA sequence: TGTGCCATCAACCTTGAGACAGGTTCACCCCTCCACTTT. It codes for CAINLETGSPLHF.

V gene TRBV4-1 combines with J gene TRBJ2-2, with TRBD1 matching over 7 bases. CDR1 and CDR2 from the germline V gene are MGHRA and YSYEKL. The CDR3 extends over 16 amino acids. Losses at the gene ends were 4 bases for V and 2 bases for J; bases not matched to a gene: 7. CDR3 residues: CASSPPGQANTGELFF. CDR3 sequence (DNA): TGCGCCAGCAGCCCGCCCGGACAGGCCAACACCGGGGAGCTGTTTTTT.

A remark on this clone: Relative to the germline gene, one junction end is altered; a read error may explain this. The rearrangement uses TRBV4-1 and TRBJ2-3; D is perhaps TRBD2 (6 bases). This CDR3 comprises 16 residues. Looked up from germline, CDR1 is MGHRA and CDR2 is YSYEKL. CDR3: CASSQGVGGDTDAQYF. For the CDR3, the DNA is TGCGCCAGCAGCCAAGGTGTCGGGGGAGACACAGATGCGCAGTATTTT.

This chain connects TRBV4-3 to TRBJ2-3; 13 bases align to TRBD2. The trim removed 4 bases at V and 6 bases at J, leaving 4 bases unmatched. CDR1 and CDR2 (germline): LGHNA, YSLEER. CDR3 length: 15 residues. CDR3 DNA: TGCGCCAGCAGCCCCGGACTAGCGGGAGCCGATACGCAGTATTTT. This encodes CASSPGLAGADTQYF.

This rearrangement joins TRBV28 to TRBJ2-7, with 12 bases aligning to TRBD2. V lost 7 bases to trimming and J lost 2 bases; unmatched junction nucleotides: 3. CDR1 is MDHEN and CDR2 is SYDVKM in the germline V gene. This CDR3 spans 14 amino acids. CDR3 residues: CASTPSGRAYEQYF. The CDR3, as DNA: TGTGCCAGCACCCCTAGCGGGAGGGCCTACGAGCAGTACTTC.

This chain links TRBV2 with TRBJ1-2, with 7 bases lining up with TRBD1. The CDR3 extends over 14 amino acids. J lost 6 bases, V lost 4 bases, and 8 bases had no gene match. Germline V CDR1 and CDR2: SNHLY, FYNNEI. In DNA form, the CDR3 reads TGTGCCAGCAGTGGCAACAGGGGCGGGAATGGCTACACCTTC. Amino acids: CASSGNRGGNGYTF. Looking up the rest from reference TRBV2 and TRBJ1-2 gives the full variable domain: EPEVTQTPSHQVTQMGQEVILRCVPISNHLYFYWYRQILGQKVEFLVSFYNNEISEKSEIFDDQFSVERPDGSNFTLKIRSTKLEDSAMYFCASSGNRGGNGYTFGSGTRLTVV.

V usage is TRBV5-4 and J usage is TRBJ2-3, with D maybe TRBD2 (5 bases). The germline CDR1 and CDR2 sequences are SGHNT and YYREEE (reference sequence). V was pared by 0 bases and J by 3 bases, with 8 bases between. There are 14 residues in the CDR3. The CDR3 DNA is TGTGCCAGCAGCTTGGAGGGAGATACAGATACGCAGTATTTT. Its protein product is CASSLEGDTDTQYF.

The chain uses TRBV5-4 and TRBJ2-3; 10 bases agree with TRBD1. V gave up 4 bases and J gave up 4 bases; unmatched junction bases: 9. This CDR3 contains 16 residues. Germline V lookup: CDR1 SGHNT, CDR2 YYREEE (reference sequence). The CDR3 sequence is CASSVDRGRFSDTQYF. DNA of the CDR3: TGTGCCAGCAGCGTTGACAGGGGGCGCTTCTCAGATACGCAGTATTTT.

This clone came up a few times. The chain uses TRBV5-6 and TRBJ2-7; D is perhaps TRBD1 (7 bases). The germline V and J ends were trimmed by 5 bases and 0 bases, with 9 bases remaining between them. There are 13 residues in the CDR3. CDR1 SGHDT and CDR2 YYEEEE come from the germline V gene. Written as DNA, the CDR3 is TGTGCCAGCAGGCGGGACAGCTCCTACGAGCAGTACTTC. Protein sequence: CASRRDSSYEQYF.